A single sample is the source of the 25 T cell receptor beta chains below, sequenced in a study of T cell responses to AZD1222 COVID-19 vaccine. Clones were sequenced by immunoSEQ multiplex PCR, and TCRdb holds only the in-frame ones, with some missing. Among about 97,000 clones, about 91% were seen once, and the ten largest hold about 7.5%. Here the sequenced sample was peripheral blood, taken on day 0 of AZD1222 vaccination. These receptor sequences come from an adult in good health.

This chain uses TRBV19 with TRBJ1-2; 11 nucleotides agree with TRBD1. V dropped 5 bases and J dropped 2; count of bases not matched to a gene: 4. Germline V gene data show CDR1 as LNHDA and CDR2 as SQIVND (reference sequence). The CDR3 has 15 residues. The CDR3 DNA follows: TGTGCCAGTAGTCCCCGGACAGGGGGCAACTATGGCTACACCTTC. Its translation is CASSPRTGGNYGYTF.

The V call is TRBV3-1 (or the pseudogene TRBV3-2), the J call TRBJ1-2; D unclear. Germline V lookup: CDR1 LGHDT, CDR2 YNNKEL (reference sequence). The CDR3 has 15 amino acids. V was pared by 1 base and J by 3 bases, with 12 bases between. The CDR3 DNA reads TGTGCCAGCAGCCAAGCTCTCGCCAGGCACTATGGCTACACCTTC. This gives the protein CASSQALARHYGYTF.

The rearrangement uses TRBV7-3 and TRBJ1-6; TRBD1 is a possible D gene (5 bases). Germline V lookup: CDR1 SGHTA, CDR2 FQGTGA. V lost 5 bases and J 5 bases, leaving 13 bases between the germline ends. This CDR3 contains 15 residues. This CDR3 reads CASSPAGGNNSPLHF. CDR3 DNA sequence: TGTGCCAGCAGCCCCGCCGGGGGGAATAATTCACCCCTCCACTTT.

The chain links TRBV4-2 to TRBJ1-3; D is perhaps TRBD1 (5 bases). The CDR3 is 14 amino acids. Germline CDR1 and CDR2: LGHNA and YNFKEQ. Trimming took 1 base from V and 4 from J, leaving 8 bases between them. The CDR3 sequence is CASSQVGGGNTIYF. The CDR3 DNA reads TGTGCCAGCAGCCAAGTGGGGGGAGGAAACACCATATATTTT.

The V gene is TRBV19, the J gene TRBJ2-2; 8 bases align to TRBD2. The junction had 7 bases not matched to a gene; V was cut back by 6 bases and J by 4 bases. The CDR3 loop spans 15 amino acids. Germline V gene sequence: CDR1 LNHDA, CDR2 SQIVND (reference sequence). DNA for the CDR3: TGTGCCAGTAGCTCACTAGCGGCGGGCACCGGGGAGCTGTTTTTT. Its translation is CASSSLAAGTGELFF.

This chain links TRBV12-3 or TRBV12-4 with TRBJ2-1; TRBD1 might be the D (6 bases). The CDR3 runs to 13 residues. Deletions cut 0 bases from V and 7 bases from J, with 7 bases between. CDR3 sequence reads: CASSLAGGNEQFF. In nucleotides, the CDR3 is TGTGCCAGCAGTTTAGCAGGGGGTAATGAGCAGTTCTTC.

This sequence joins TRBV5-1 and TRBJ2-3; the D gene is possibly TRBD2 (5 bases). The CDR3 is made up of 17 amino acids. Per germline, CDR1 SGHRS and CDR2 YFSETQ. V lost 0 bases to trimming and J lost 6 bases, with 20 bases between them. The CDR3 here is CASSLVGSASSPDTQYF. CDR3 sequence (DNA): TGCGCCAGCAGCTTGGTTGGTAGCGCCTCATCCCCGGATACGCAGTATTTT. Full variable domain (rest looked up from reference TRBV5-1 and TRBJ2-3): KAGVTQTPRYLIKTRGQQVTLSCSPISGHRSVSWYQQTPGQGLQFLFEYFSETQRNKGNFPGRFSGRQFSNSRSEMNVSTLELGDSALYLCASSLVGSASSPDTQYFGPGTRLTVL.

The rearrangement uses TRBV28 and TRBJ2-7, with D hard to call. V lost 5 bases and J lost 4, with 18 bases in between. The V gene's germline CDR1 is MDHEN and CDR2 SYDVKM. The CDR3 sequence is 15 residues long. CDR3 amino acids: CASSPQNPSVYEQYF. The CDR3 DNA is TGTGCCAGCAGTCCCCAGAATCCAAGTGTTTACGAGCAGTACTTC.

The CDR3, as DNA: TGTGCCACCAGTGACTCAGGGAATGGCTACACCTTC. Translating it yields CATSDSGNGYTF. V is TRBV24-1 and J is TRBJ1-2; perhaps TRBD1 as D (5 bases). The V end lost 4 bases, the J end lost 6 bases, and 8 bases lay between the germline ends. CDR3 length: 12 amino acids. Germline V lookup: CDR1 KGHDR, CDR2 SFDVKD.

J is TRBJ1-5 and V is TRBV29-1; D might be TRBD1 (6 bases). The CDR3 loop spans 16 amino acids. Per germline, CDR1 SQVTM and CDR2 ANQGSEA. Trimming removed 4 bases at V and 4 bases at J, with 20 bases between. DNA for the CDR3: TGCAGCGTTGGGGGGGAACAGGGAGGGCCAAATCAGCCCCAGCATTTT. Its translation is CSVGGEQGGPNQPQHF.

CDR3 DNA: TGTGCCAGCAGCTTCTCTGATGGGAACACTGAAGCTTTCTTT. It translates to CASSFSDGNTEAFF. The chain joins TRBV11-3 to TRBJ1-1, with unresolved D. The germline gives CDR1 SGHNT, CDR2 YENEEA. Trimming took off 3 bases at V and 1 base at J, with 9 bases between the two ends. The CDR3 contains 14 residues.

This sequence joins TRBV29-1 and TRBJ2-5; D remains ambiguous. Germline CDR1 SQVTM, CDR2 ANQGSEA. Trimming left V 5 bases short and J 0 bases short, with 7 bases between. The CDR3 is made up of 12 amino acids. The CDR3 region is CSVHGNQETQYF. CDR3 nucleotides: TGCAGCGTTCACGGCAACCAAGAGACCCAGTACTTC. The full variable domain, completed using reference TRBV29-1 and TRBJ2-5, is SAVISQKPSRDICQRGTSLTIQCQVDSQVTMMFWYRQQPGQSLTLIATANQGSEATYESGFVIDKFPISRPNLTFSTLTVSNMSPEDSSIYLCSVHGNQETQYFGPGTRLLVL.

As concerns this clone: Other DNA sequences within the sample encode an identical CDR3. The rearrangement links TRBV19 to TRBJ1-5; a weak D match, TRBD1 (6 bases). Germline lookup yields CDR1 LNHDA and CDR2 SQIVND (reference sequence). CDR3 length: 14 amino acids. The V gene lost 4 bases and the J gene lost 0 bases, with 7 bases spanning the gap. This chain's CDR3 is CASSTTGSNQPQHF. The CDR3 coding sequence is TGTGCCAGTAGTACGACAGGTAGCAATCAGCCCCAGCATTTT.

The chain employs TRBV5-5 and TRBJ1-1, with 7 bases that match TRBD1. The CDR3 is made up of 13 amino acids. CDR1 is SGHKS and CDR2 is YYEKEE in the germline V gene (reference sequence). The V gene end was trimmed by 4 bases and the J gene end by 7 bases; junction bases not matched to a gene: 7. The CDR3 DNA reads TGTGCCAGCAGCGGCGGGACAGTGCATGAAGCTTTCTTT. Its translation is CASSGGTVHEAFF.

This clone was seen once. The chain joins TRBV6-1 to TRBJ2-7, with TRBD1 identical over 11 bases. The CDR3 consists of 16 residues. V gave up 0 bases and J gave up 3 bases; unmatched junction bases: 4. The germline CDR1 and CDR2 sequences are MNHNS and SASEGT. CDR3 nucleotide sequence: TGTGCCAGCAGTGAAGCAGTCGGGACAGGGGGCTACGAGCAGTACTTC. Protein sequence: CASSEAVGTGGYEQYF.

V gene TRBV5-4 combines with J gene TRBJ2-4, with a weak D call TRBD1 (6 bases). V was trimmed by 2 bases and J by 0 bases, leaving 9 bases between them. The CDR3 is 15 residues long. CDR1 and CDR2 (germline): SGHNT, YYREEE (reference sequence). CDR3 protein: CASSLKQGAKNIQYF. The CDR3 DNA sequence: TGTGCCAGCAGCTTAAAACAGGGAGCCAAAAACATTCAGTACTTC.

The rearrangement joins TRBV4-1 to TRBJ2-7, with D possibly being TRBD1 or TRBD2 (5 bases each). This CDR3 comprises 12 residues. V shed 8 bases and J shed 2 bases, with 10 bases lying between them. Per the germline V gene, CDR1 is MGHRA and CDR2 is YSYEKL. The CDR3 nucleotides read TGCGCCAGCGGGACGCCTCCCTACGAGCAGTACTTC. This sequence encodes CASGTPPYEQYF.

This clone was seen a handful of times. CDR3 DNA sequence: TGTGCCAGCAGTGAGCTAGCGGGGGCAGATACGCAGTATTTT. Its protein is CASSELAGADTQYF. This chain joins TRBV6-4 and TRBJ2-3; TRBD2 matches 10 bases. Germline CDR1 is MRHNA and CDR2 is SNTAGT. Unmatched junction bases numbered 1, after V lost 3 bases and J lost 4 bases. CDR3 size: 14 residues.

This chain joins TRBV15 and TRBJ1-4, with D unresolved. The CDR3 totals 13 residues. Trimming stripped 1 base from V and 5 bases from J, with 5 bases between. Per the germline V gene, CDR1 is LNHNV and CDR2 is YYDKDF (reference sequence). CDR3 residues: CATSRGPNEKLFF. In nucleotides, the CDR3 is TGTGCCACCAGCAGAGGACCGAATGAAAAACTGTTTTTT.

V and J are TRBV27 and TRBJ1-5; D is undetermined. Germline V gene data show CDR1 as MNHEY and CDR2 as SMNVEV (reference sequence). This CDR3 spans 13 amino acids. The germline V and J ends were trimmed by 5 bases and 4 bases, with 9 bases remaining between them. The CDR3 sequence is CASSEVVNQPQHF. The CDR3 nucleotides read TGTGCCAGCAGTGAAGTCGTGAATCAGCCCCAGCATTTT.

A few counts support this clone. V is TRBV19 and J is TRBJ2-7, with TRBD2 identical over 10 bases. Germline CDR1 reads LNHDA; CDR2 reads SQIVND (reference sequence). The length of the CDR3 is 14 residues. The V gene end was trimmed by 3 bases and the J gene end by 4 bases; junction bases not matched to a gene: 3. The CDR3 protein is CASSILAGEYEQYF. Written as DNA, the CDR3 is TGTGCCAGTAGTATCCTAGCGGGGGAGTACGAGCAGTACTTC.

This rearrangement joins TRBV28 to TRBJ1-2; D remains unclear. Germline V gene lookup returns CDR1 MDHEN and CDR2 SYDVKM. The CDR3 is 11 amino acids. The germline V and J ends were trimmed by 5 bases and 8 bases, with 9 bases remaining between them. In DNA, the CDR3 is TGTGCCAGCAGTCAAGGGATCGGCTACACCTTC. Encoded protein: CASSQGIGYTF.

This clone was seen only once. The chain recombines TRBV11-2 with TRBJ2-7; the match to TRBD1 covers 11 bases. Germline V lookup: CDR1 SGHAT, CDR2 FQNNGV. J was trimmed by 3 bases and V by 7 bases; bases with no gene match: 5. The length of the CDR3 is 14 residues. CDR3 coding DNA: TGTGCCAGCAACCTGGACAGGGGGCTCTACGAGCAGTACTTC. As protein: CASNLDRGLYEQYF.

V is TRBV14 and J is TRBJ1-4; D unresolved. Germline V lookup: CDR1 SGHDN, CDR2 FVKESK. The CDR3 totals 18 residues. V was cut by 0 bases and J by 1 base, with 15 bases left in between. CDR3 in DNA: TGTGCCAGCAGCCAAGATCGAGGAGGGTTCGGAACTAATGAAAAACTGTTTTTT. Its protein product is CASSQDRGGFGTNEKLFF. Combining the CDR3 with reference TRBV14 and TRBJ1-4 gives the whole variable domain EAGVTQFPSHSVIEKGQTVTLRCDPISGHDNLYWYRRVMGKEIKFLLHFVKESKQDESGMPNNRFLAERTGGTYSTLKVQPAELEDSGVYFCASSQDRGGFGTNEKLFFGSGTQLSVL.

CDR3 loop: CASSSGLGTEAFF. CDR3 in DNA: TGTGCCAGTAGTTCAGGTCTAGGCACTGAAGCTTTCTTT. V is TRBV19 and J is TRBJ1-1; no clear D. Germline-derived CDR1 and CDR2 are LNHDA and SQIVND (reference sequence). The CDR3 consists of 13 residues. V dropped 5 bases and J dropped 4 bases, with 11 bases sitting between them.